This T cell receptor (beta chain) appears in the sequencing data of a study of cytomegalovirus exposure and HLA in healthy donors. Points from the study as a whole: In vitro confirmation showed three CMV-associated chains to be CMV antigen specific. Among TCR beta chains, those listed as cytomegalovirus-associated numbered some 160. The classifier reportedly diagnosed cytomegalovirus status with high specificity and sensitivity.

Sequencing was performed with immunoSEQ multiplex PCR; in TCRdb, only in-frame clones are kept and a portion is missing. Of under 150,000 clones listed, 80% to 90% were seen once; the top ten hold 1.5% to 2%. About this clone itself: Its cognate antigen is unknown.

Among the 110 or so subjects of the validation cohort, separate from the 666-subject first cohort, were the donors. The origin of this receptor is a woman aged 18-35 years in good health and CMV-seronegative. Sample: PBMCs.

Here the CDR3 reads CASSPKGAYEQYF. Written as DNA, the CDR3 is TGTGCCAGCAGCCCAAAGGGGGCTTACGAGCAGTACTTC. The chain couples TRBV14 to TRBJ2-7; 7 positions agree with TRBD1. The CDR3 totals 13 residues. The junction had 4 bases not matched to a gene; V was cut back by 4 bases and J by 4 bases. The germline CDR1 and CDR2 sequences are SGHDN and FVKESK.